A selection of T cell receptor beta chains follows, all from one sample in a study of blood T cell repertoires in COVID-19. Only in-frame clones appear in the TCRdb table, and some are missing; sequencing was by immunoSEQ multiplex PCR. Here the sample spans around 250,000 clones, 86% being singletons. The specimen was peripheral blood. All receptors derive from a man aged 35 to 55 with active or convalescent COVID-19. Both conserved end residues are part of each CDR3. Each record gives: clone size, J gene, D gene, V gene, CDR3 protein, CDR3 DNA. A D gene is named only where the DNA matches it firmly. Only part of the rows carry a size: once, few, many, or a class if the clone is expanded.

clone size: .
J gene: TRBJ2-2
D gene: TRBD2
V gene: TRBV24-1
CDR3 protein: CATRTSGNTGELFF
CDR3 DNA: TGTGCCACTCGGACTAGCGGAAACACCGGGGAGCTGTTTTTT

clone size: once
J gene: TRBJ2-5
D gene: .
V gene: TRBV9
CDR3 protein: CASSVGLLEETQYF
CDR3 DNA: TGTGCCAGCAGCGTAGGATTGCTAGAGGAGACCCAGTACTTC

clone size: .
J gene: TRBJ2-1
D gene: TRBD2
V gene: TRBV27
CDR3 protein: CASSSPGSGRGNEQFF
CDR3 DNA: TGTGCCAGCAGTTCACCGGGTAGCGGGAGGGGAAATGAGCAGTTCTTC

clone size: few
J gene: TRBJ1-5
D gene: TRBD1
V gene: TRBV4-1
CDR3 protein: CASSQDSGFWAGGVEPQHF
CDR3 DNA: TGCGCCAGCAGCCAAGATTCGGGCTTTTGGGCAGGGGGCGTTGAGCCCCAGCATTTT

clone size: .
J gene: TRBJ2-7
D gene: .
V gene: TRBV19
CDR3 protein: CASRGWEPTYEQYF
CDR3 DNA: TGTGCCAGTAGGGGCTGGGAGCCTACCTACGAGCAGTACTTC

clone size: .
J gene: TRBJ2-1
D gene: TRBD2
V gene: TRBV5-1
CDR3 protein: CASTPLTSGKSNEQFF
CDR3 DNA: TGCGCCAGCACCCCTTTGACTAGCGGGAAATCCAATGAGCAGTTCTTC

clone size: once
J gene: TRBJ1-2
D gene: TRBD1
V gene: TRBV28
CDR3 protein: CASSTTGQDGSGYTF
CDR3 DNA: TGTGCCAGCAGTACAACCGGACAGGACGGTAGTGGCTACACCTTC

clone size: .
J gene: TRBJ1-4
D gene: .
V gene: TRBV18
CDR3 protein: CASSPRGRGPNNEKLFF
CDR3 DNA: TGTGCCAGCTCACCACGCGGGAGGGGCCCCAATAATGAAAAACTGTTTTTT

clone size: .
J gene: TRBJ2-3
D gene: .
V gene: TRBV6-4
CDR3 protein: CASSDSTTPTDTQYF
CDR3 DNA: TGTGCCAGCAGTGACTCGACAACCCCCACAGATACGCAGTATTTT

clone size: .
J gene: TRBJ2-7
D gene: TRBD1
V gene: TRBV2
CDR3 protein: CASSEGQGAPDEQYF
CDR3 DNA: TGTGCCAGCAGTGAGGGACAGGGGGCGCCGGACGAGCAGTACTTC

clone size: once
J gene: TRBJ2-1
D gene: TRBD1
V gene: TRBV10-3
CDR3 protein: CAISSGQVVDEQFF
CDR3 DNA: TGTGCCATCAGTAGCGGACAGGTGGTGGATGAGCAGTTCTTC

clone size: .
J gene: TRBJ2-2
D gene: TRBD1
V gene: TRBV2
CDR3 protein: CASSQGTGELFF
CDR3 DNA: TGTGCCAGCTCACAGGGGACCGGGGAGCTGTTTTTT

clone size: .
J gene: TRBJ2-1
D gene: TRBD1
V gene: TRBV16
CDR3 protein: CASSQSTGGGEQFF
CDR3 DNA: TGTGCCAGCAGCCAATCTACAGGGGGAGGTGAGCAGTTCTTC

clone size: .
J gene: TRBJ1-1
D gene: .
V gene: TRBV5-1
CDR3 protein: CASSDRRGADTEAFF
CDR3 DNA: TGCGCCAGCAGCGATCGTCGGGGAGCGGACACTGAAGCTTTCTTT

clone size: .
J gene: TRBJ2-1
D gene: TRBD2
V gene: TRBV5-1
CDR3 protein: CASSLEGLAGSEQFF
CDR3 DNA: TGCGCCAGCAGCTTGGAGGGACTAGCGGGAAGTGAGCAGTTCTTC